These T cell receptor beta chains were read from a single sample in a study of response to subunit inactivated influenza vaccine. MiXCR was run by TCRdb on the RT-PCR reads, yielding one entry per CDR3 protein. The data show almost 250,000 distinct CDR3 sequences, about 12% seen once. This sample comprised non-naive T cells sorted from PBMCs, obtained approximately 15 days before vaccination. These receptor sequences come from a man between 50 and 59 years old who received an inactivated influenza vaccine. CDR3s include the opening cysteine and the closing phenylalanine or tryptophan.

V: TRBV5-6; J: TRBJ2-5; CDR3: CASSSLAGAGETQYF
V: TRBV11-2; J: TRBJ2-1; CDR3: CASSPPGTTSNEQFF
V: TRBV28; J: TRBJ2-7; CDR3: CASSYRDRGYDQYF
V: TRBV11-2; J: TRBJ2-1; CDR3: CASSFFQRGGDEQFF
V: TRBV5-1; J: TRBJ2-3; CDR3: CATAAGGSTDTQYF
V: TRBV20-1; J: TRBJ1-2; CDR3: CSATIVRQRYYGYTF
V: TRBV6-1; J: TRBJ1-4; CDR3: CASGRDLNEKLFF
V: TRBV20-1; J: TRBJ2-2; CDR3: CSASNIANTGELFF
V: TRBV7-8; J: TRBJ2-5; CDR3: CASSARGRQETQYF
V: TRBV3-1; J: TRBJ2-7; CDR3: CASSQTSGASYEQYF
V: TRBV5-1; J: TRBJ1-3; CDR3: CASSLASDGNTIYF
V: TRBV20-1; J: TRBJ1-1; CDR3: CSATMDDTEAFF
V: TRBV27; J: TRBJ2-7; CDR3: CASSSRQGASEQYF
V: TRBV6-1; J: TRBJ2-2; CDR3: CASSEQGRPGELFF
V: TRBV7-2; J: TRBJ2-7; CDR3: CASSSPGTGHYEQYF
V: TRBV30; J: TRBJ2-7; CDR3: CAWSVKSVAYEQYF
V: TRBV19; J: TRBJ1-6; CDR3: CASSIAYPSPLHF
V: TRBV20-1; J: TRBJ2-1; CDR3: CSAPTLAGGHYNEQFF
V: TRBV5-1; J: TRBJ1-4; CDR3: CASSLDSLSGEKLFF
V: TRBV20-1; J: TRBJ1-2; CDR3: CSAKGQAANYGYTF
V: TRBV7-8; J: TRBJ2-2; CDR3: CASSLVSTPAETGELFF
V: TRBV5-1; J: TRBJ2-1; CDR3: CASSLWTGDNEQFF
V: TRBV6-5; J: TRBJ2-3; CDR3: CASSYPDRPGATDTQYF
V: TRBV28; J: TRBJ1-2; CDR3: CASSWGLNGYTF
V: TRBV4-2; J: TRBJ2-2; CDR3: CASSPYTSGGRVTGELFF
V: TRBV15; J: TRBJ2-7; CDR3: CATSRDGSWYEQYF
V: TRBV29-1; J: TRBJ2-1; CDR3: CSVGFGTSWSQQFF
V: TRBV20-1; J: TRBJ1-5; CDR3: CSATQGDQPQHF
V: TRBV27; J: TRBJ2-1; CDR3: CASKKTGGPRNEQFF
V: TRBV18; J: TRBJ2-1; CDR3: CASSPPVAYNEQFF
V: TRBV6-1; J: TRBJ1-2; CDR3: CASSRGRRVNYGYTF
V: TRBV20-1; J: TRBJ2-7; CDR3: CSAGGDSYEQYF
V: TRBV29-1; J: TRBJ2-1; CDR3: CSVEDPGGGRLGEQFF
V: TRBV2; J: TRBJ2-5; CDR3: CASSPGLAGVETQYF
V: TRBV7-6; J: TRBJ2-2; CDR3: CASTLGQGHTGELFF
V: TRBV7-2; J: TRBJ2-1; CDR3: CASSLYEQGKEQFF
V: TRBV7-9; J: TRBJ1-2; CDR3: CASSAHGTSNYGYTF
V: TRBV11-3; J: TRBJ2-1; CDR3: CASSSSGRANNEQFF
V: TRBV6-5; J: TRBJ2-7; CDR3: CASSYSMLSGSGEQYF
V: TRBV27; J: TRBJ2-3; CDR3: CASSFASTDTQYF
V: TRBV28; J: TRBJ1-1; CDR3: CASSRTRYRGSTEAFF
V: TRBV5-6; J: TRBJ1-2; CDR3: CASNRGGAPYYGYTF
V: TRBV12-3/TRBV12-4; J: TRBJ2-2; CDR3: CASTLRRNTGELFF
V: TRBV6-2/TRBV6-3; J: TRBJ2-2; CDR3: CASSDTGRVGGELFF
V: TRBV18; J: TRBJ2-5; CDR3: CASSPTIQETQYF
V: TRBV7-8; J: TRBJ2-7; CDR3: CASSFLFSLTESTTYEQYF
V: TRBV7-9; J: TRBJ2-5; CDR3: CASSLSAGVGETQYF
V: TRBV24-1; J: TRBJ2-1; CDR3: CATSDLTGGDQHEQFF
V: TRBV6-1; J: TRBJ2-2; CDR3: CASRDRGERAGGELFF
V: TRBV20-1; J: TRBJ2-7; CDR3: CSARVLAGDPYEQYF
V: TRBV20-1; J: TRBJ1-1; CDR3: CSASGIGRMNTEAFF
V: TRBV7-2; J: TRBJ2-3; CDR3: CASSPETSGGAAQYF
V: TRBV12-3/TRBV12-4; J: TRBJ2-3; CDR3: CASSFLAGRDTQYF
V: TRBV2; J: TRBJ2-7; CDR3: CASRGQIQGAYEQYF
V: TRBV21-1; J: TRBJ2-3; CDR3: CASSKAGECTDTQYF
V: TRBV20-1; J: TRBJ1-6; CDR3: CSARGGGSSYNSPLHF
V: TRBV29-1; J: TRBJ2-1; CDR3: CSANRQGGNEQFF
V: TRBV5-1; J: TRBJ1-1; CDR3: CASSLADRNTEAFF
V: TRBV5-6; J: TRBJ2-3; CDR3: CASSRKAGGPRGTQYF